Below are 14 T cell receptor beta chains sequenced from a single sample in a study of OX40 agonist ivuxolimab in advanced cancers. The repertoire was sequenced with immunoSEQ multiplex PCR; TCRdb's copy has only in-frame clones and lacks some. The repertoire holds around 6,600 clones, with around two thirds as singletons. Sequenced here: CD4+ or CD8+ T cells sorted from blood, sampled in a trial of the OX40 agonist ivuxolimab. These receptor sequences come from an adult with an advanced solid tumor such as melanoma, head and neck, liver or kidney cancer.

The gene calls are TRBV4-1 and TRBJ2-3, with a weak D call TRBD1 (6 bases). CDR1 and CDR2 from the germline V gene are MGHRA and YSYEKL. Trimming cost V 3 bases and J 2 bases, with 9 bases left between them. The CDR3 sequence is 14 residues long. The CDR3 region has the DNA TGCGCCAGCAGCCAGACAGGCGACACAGATACGCAGTATTTT. It specifies CASSQTGDTDTQYF.

The rearrangement joins TRBV15 to TRBJ1-5; the D gene is possibly TRBD1 (5 bases). In germline, CDR1 is LNHNV, CDR2 YYDKDF (reference sequence). The V and J ends lost 6 bases and 4 bases respectively, with 19 bases between them. The CDR3 totals 16 residues. CDR3 DNA: TGTGCCACCAGTCCTGACCGCATTAGGGGAAATCAGCCCCAGCATTTT. Protein: CATSPDRIRGNQPQHF.

The chain employs TRBV6-5 and TRBJ2-7, with 7 bases lining up with TRBD2. The germline V gene encodes CDR1 MNHEY and CDR2 SVGAGI. Trimming took 5 bases from V and 7 from J; bases not matched to a gene: 5. CDR3 length equals 12 residues. The CDR3 here is CASSPSGGEQYF. The CDR3 DNA follows: TGTGCCAGCAGTCCCTCCGGGGGGGAGCAGTACTTC.

Comment on this clone: The DNA is left out, because the CDR3 cannot be placed on it with certainty; the CDR3 is given as TCRdb lists it. The chain combines TRBV27 with TRBJ2-1; TRBD2, as called in the table, went unchecked against the DNA. The CDR3 spans 16 amino acids, including both terminal residues. CDR1 MNHEY and CDR2 SMNVEV come from the germline V gene (reference sequence). CDR3 region: CASSSSALAGNNEQFF.

As for this clone: The identical CDR3 is also encoded by other nucleotide sequences in the sample. This chain joins TRBV5-4 and TRBJ2-7; 13 bases line up with TRBD2. The ends lost 2 bases at V and 5 bases at J; junction bases unmatched: 7. The CDR3 runs to 16 residues. The germline gives CDR1 SGHNT, CDR2 YYREEE (reference sequence). DNA of the CDR3: TGTGCCAGCAGCTTAAAAGGACTAGCGGGAGCGGACGAGCAGTACTTC. It codes for CASSLKGLAGADEQYF.

The rearrangement joins TRBV9 to TRBJ1-3; no clear D. V was cut by 0 bases and J by 0 bases, with 4 bases left in between. The CDR3 consists of 14 residues. Germline assignment: CDR1 SGDLS and CDR2 YYNGEE. The CDR3 coding sequence is TGTGCCAGCAGCGTAGGGAGCTCTGGAAACACCATATATTTT. Amino acids: CASSVGSSGNTIYF. Full variable domain (missing parts from reference TRBV9 and TRBJ1-3): DSGVTQTPKHLITATGQRVTLRCSPRSGDLSVYWYQQSLDQGLQFLIQYYNGEERAKGNILERFSAQQFPDLHSELNLSSLELGDSALYFCASSVGSSGNTIYFGEGSWLTVV.

This clone occurred once. This sequence joins TRBV27 and TRBJ2-7; TRBD1 might be the D (6 bases). With 0 bases removed from V and 0 bases from J, the gap between germline ends came to 12 bases. This CDR3 has 16 amino acids. In germline, CDR1 is MNHEY, CDR2 SMNVEV (reference sequence). The chain's CDR3 is CASSLSPTGSSYEQYF. The CDR3 DNA follows: TGTGCCAGCAGTTTATCTCCGACAGGTAGCTCCTACGAGCAGTACTTC.

The chain couples TRBV20-1 to TRBJ1-2; D is undetermined. From germline, CDR1 is DFQATT and CDR2 SNEGSKA (reference sequence). CDR3 length: 11 amino acids. V lost 5 bases, J lost 8 bases, and 12 bases lay in between. Here the CDR3 reads CSAALGRGYTF. The CDR3 DNA reads as TGCAGTGCTGCGCTCGGAAGGGGCTACACCTTC.

This sequence joins TRBV6-6 and TRBJ2-3; D may be TRBD2 (5 bases). Per the germline V gene, CDR1 is MNHNY and CDR2 is SVGAGI (reference sequence). This CDR3 region has 13 residues. V shed 5 bases and J shed 6 bases, with 12 bases lying between them. The CDR3 region has the DNA TGTGCCAGCAGTGTGGACTTCTCGGATACGCAGTATTTT. This codes for CASSVDFSDTQYF.

The rearrangement links TRBV7-2 to TRBJ2-7; no clear D gene. Trimming took 3 bases from V and 1 from J, leaving 10 bases between them. The CDR3 is 14 residues long. Germline V gene lookup returns CDR1 SGHTA and CDR2 FQGNSA. As DNA, the CDR3 is TGTGCCAGCAGCTTGAGGACGCTATCCTACGAGCAGTACTTC. Protein product: CASSLRTLSYEQYF. The whole variable domain, filled in from reference TRBV7-2 and TRBJ2-7, reads GAGVSQSPSNKVTEKGKDVELRCDPISGHTALYWYRQSLGQGLEFLIYFQGNSAPDKSGLPSDRFSAERTGGSVSTLTIQRTQQEDSAVYLCASSLRTLSYEQYFGPGTRLTVT.

V gene TRBV11-3 combines with J gene TRBJ1-1; D is possibly TRBD1 (5 bases). V shed 3 bases and J shed 6 bases, with 14 bases lying between them. Germline V CDR1 and CDR2: SGHNT, YENEEA. This CDR3 has 14 amino acids. CDR3 loop: CASSLRGGESEAFF. The CDR3 DNA reads TGTGCCAGCAGCTTGAGGGGAGGTGAGTCTGAAGCTTTCTTT.

A few counts support this clone. The chain carries TRBV4-1 and TRBJ2-4; TRBD1 agrees at 8 bases. J gave up 7 bases and V 3 bases, and 8 bases lay outside the gene matches. The germline V gene encodes CDR1 MGHRA and CDR2 YSYEKL. The CDR3 runs to 15 residues. CDR3 amino acids: CASSHSQGAMNIQYF. CDR3 bases: TGCGCCAGCAGCCACAGCCAGGGGGCGATGAACATTCAGTACTTC.

This chain connects TRBV7-6 to TRBJ2-2; 10 bases agree with TRBD2. Trimming removed 3 bases from V and 4 bases from J; junction bases left unmatched: 2. Germline loops: CDR1 SGHVS, CDR2 FNYEAQ. The CDR3 contains 15 residues. The CDR3 bases are TGTGCCAGCAGCTTGATAGCGGGGGGCACCGGGGAGCTGTTTTTT. Encoded protein: CASSLIAGGTGELFF.

V is TRBV7-9 and J is TRBJ1-5; no clear D gene. This CDR3 contains 12 residues. The germline V gene encodes CDR1 SEHNR and CDR2 FQNEAQ (reference sequence). With 7 bases removed from V and 6 bases from J, the gap between germline ends came to 10 bases. CDR3 sequence reads: CASTSAGQPQHF. Written as DNA, the CDR3 is TGTGCCAGCACTTCAGCTGGTCAGCCCCAGCATTTT.